Listed below are T cell receptor beta chains from one sample, sequenced in a study of Ad26.COV2.S vaccination and SARS-CoV-2 variants. The protocol was immunoSEQ multiplex PCR, while the TCRdb copy is restricted to in-frame clones and leaves out a portion. The sample includes 400,000 to 500,000 clones, about 91% of them seen just once. Material: peripheral blood, obtained in a trial of Ad26.COV2.S vaccine versus placebo. These receptors came from a person between 18 and 59 years old who received the Ad26.COV2.S COVID-19 vaccine or a placebo. CDR3s include the opening cysteine and the closing phenylalanine or tryptophan. Fields, in order: clone size, D gene, J gene, V gene, CDR3 protein, CDR3 DNA. A D gene is named only where the DNA matches it firmly. Rows give clone size only sometimes, using once, few, many, or a class for an expanded clone.

size: .
D: .
J: TRBJ1-6
V: TRBV7-2
CDR3: CASSLEGGRDSPLHF
DNA: TGTGCCAGCAGCTTAGAGGGAGGGCGTGATTCACCCCTCCACTTT

size: .
D: TRBD2
J: TRBJ2-3
V: TRBV5-4
CDR3: CASSFASGHTDTQYF
DNA: TGTGCCAGCAGCTTCGCTAGCGGTCACACAGATACGCAGTATTTT

size: .
D: TRBD1
J: TRBJ1-3
V: TRBV10-1
CDR3: CARGTASGNTIYF
DNA: TGCGCCAGGGGGACAGCCTCTGGAAACACCATATATTTT

size: .
D: .
J: TRBJ1-3
V: TRBV1
CDR3: CTRAGNTIYF
DNA: TGCACCAGGGCTGGAAACACCATATATTTT

size: .
D: .
J: TRBJ1-6
V: TRBV7-2
CDR3: CASSFRWPPLHF
DNA: TGTGCCAGCAGCTTCCGGTGGCCACCCCTCCACTTT

size: .
D: .
J: TRBJ1-5
V: TRBV25-1
CDR3: CASSESRSNQPQHF
DNA: TGTGCCAGCAGTGAATCTCGGTCGAATCAGCCCCAGCATTTT

size: .
D: TRBD2
J: TRBJ2-1
V: TRBV5-1
CDR3: CASSSPSGGDNEQFF
DNA: TGCGCCAGCAGCTCACCTAGCGGGGGGGACAATGAGCAGTTCTTC

size: .
D: TRBD2
J: TRBJ2-3
V: TRBV4-3
CDR3: CASSLTGGYTDTQYF
DNA: TGCGCCAGCAGCCTGACGGGGGGATACACAGATACGCAGTATTTT

size: .
D: .
J: TRBJ1-1
V: TRBV19
CDR3: CASSTSGGNTEAFF
DNA: TGTGCCAGTAGTACCTCCGGGGGTAACACTGAAGCTTTCTTT

size: .
D: TRBD1
J: TRBJ1-2
V: TRBV5-1
CDR3: CASSLVQGAPRIYGYTF
DNA: TGCGCCAGCAGCTTGGTGCAGGGGGCCCCACGGATCTATGGCTACACCTTC

size: .
D: TRBD2
J: TRBJ2-5
V: TRBV6-2/TRBV6-3
CDR3: CASSKLGLAGGETQYF
DNA: TGTGCCAGCAGTAAGCTGGGACTAGCGGGGGGAGAGACCCAGTACTTC

size: .
D: TRBD2
J: TRBJ2-1
V: TRBV18
CDR3: CASSHHTPELAGRDNEQFF
DNA: TGTGCCAGCTCGCATCATACACCGGAGCTAGCGGGAAGAGACAATGAGCAGTTCTTC

size: .
D: TRBD1
J: TRBJ1-2
V: TRBV25-1
CDR3: CASSDVGDRSIGYTF
DNA: TGTGCCAGCAGTGACGTTGGGGACAGGAGTATTGGCTACACCTTC

size: .
D: .
J: TRBJ1-1
V: TRBV5-1
CDR3: CASSLGGTNTEAFF
DNA: TGCGCCAGCAGCTTGGGGGGGACGAACACTGAAGCTTTCTTT

size: .
D: TRBD1
J: TRBJ2-5
V: TRBV2
CDR3: CASRITGDQETQYF
DNA: TGTGCCAGCAGGATTACAGGGGACCAAGAGACCCAGTACTTC

size: .
D: .
J: TRBJ2-3
V: TRBV7-2
CDR3: CASSSSGATDTQYF
DNA: TGTGCCAGCAGCTCTTCGGGGGCAACAGATACGCAGTATTTT

size: once
D: .
J: TRBJ2-5
V: TRBV5-4
CDR3: CASSSAAETQYF
DNA: TGTGCCAGCAGCTCGGCGGCGGAGACCCAGTACTTC

size: .
D: .
J: TRBJ1-2
V: TRBV7-8
CDR3: CASSLGGIPNYGYTF
DNA: TGTGCCAGCAGCTTAGGTGGGATCCCTAACTATGGCTACACCTTC

size: .
D: .
J: TRBJ1-2
V: TRBV5-6
CDR3: CASSSPPGRKIRVGYTF
DNA: TGTGCCAGCAGCTCCCCACCGGGACGAAAAATTCGAGTTGGCTACACCTTC

size: .
D: TRBD2
J: TRBJ2-3
V: TRBV18
CDR3: CASSLGLAGVIDTQYF
DNA: TGTGCCAGCTCACTGGGACTAGCGGGGGTCATAGATACGCAGTATTTT

size: .
D: TRBD1
J: TRBJ1-6
V: TRBV4-2
CDR3: CASSQGDRVGSPLHF
DNA: TGTGCCAGCAGCCAAGGGGACAGGGTCGGATCACCCCTCCACTTT

size: .
D: .
J: TRBJ2-3
V: TRBV10-3
CDR3: CAIRVDNTDTQYF
DNA: TGTGCCATCAGAGTTGACAACACAGATACGCAGTATTTT

size: .
D: .
J: TRBJ1-1
V: TRBV5-6
CDR3: CASSSYDRTEAFF
DNA: TGTGCCAGCAGCTCCTATGACAGGACTGAAGCTTTCTTT

size: .
D: .
J: TRBJ2-4
V: TRBV4-1
CDR3: CASSQAILGQNIQYF
DNA: TGCGCCAGCAGCCAAGCCATCCTGGGGCAAAACATTCAGTACTTC

size: .
D: TRBD1
J: TRBJ2-6
V: TRBV5-1
CDR3: CASSWRQGLSSGANVLTF
DNA: TGCGCCAGCAGCTGGAGACAGGGTCTTAGCTCTGGGGCCAACGTCCTGACTTTC

size: .
D: .
J: TRBJ2-1
V: TRBV9
CDR3: CASSVLNNEQFF
DNA: TGTGCCAGCAGCGTACTGAACAATGAGCAGTTCTTC

size: .
D: TRBD2
J: TRBJ2-3
V: TRBV3-1/TRBV3-2
CDR3: CASSSRGVTDTQYF
DNA: TGTGCCAGCAGCTCCCGGGGGGTCACAGATACGCAGTATTTT

size: .
D: TRBD1
J: TRBJ2-2
V: TRBV29-1
CDR3: CSVIKGQGTSNTGELFF
DNA: TGCAGCGTTATTAAGGGACAGGGGACCTCCAACACCGGGGAGCTGTTTTTT

size: .
D: TRBD2
J: TRBJ2-1
V: TRBV7-6
CDR3: CASSSVVAGYNEQFF
DNA: TGTGCCAGCAGCTCGGTGGTAGCGGGATACAATGAGCAGTTCTTC

size: .
D: TRBD1
J: TRBJ2-2
V: TRBV3-1/TRBV3-2
CDR3: CASSHVSGTGGSGELFF
DNA: TGTGCCAGCAGCCACGTTTCCGGGACAGGGGGCTCCGGGGAGCTGTTTTTT

size: many
D: TRBD1
J: TRBJ2-2
V: TRBV14
CDR3: CASSQAPLGQGKGELFF
DNA: TGTGCCAGCAGCCAAGCGCCCTTAGGACAGGGCAAGGGGGAGCTGTTTTTT

size: .
D: .
J: TRBJ2-7
V: TRBV28
CDR3: CASTAPGGPHIRQYF
DNA: TGTGCCAGCACCGCCCCTGGGGGTCCCCATATACGGCAGTACTTC

size: .
D: TRBD2
J: TRBJ2-5
V: TRBV19
CDR3: CASTLSHTSGTAPYF
DNA: TGTGCCAGTACTTTAAGTCATACTAGCGGGACTGCGCCGTACTTC

size: .
D: .
J: TRBJ2-7
V: TRBV6-5
CDR3: CASSWTLQSTEQYF
DNA: TGTGCCAGCAGCTGGACTCTCCAGTCTACCGAGCAGTACTTC

size: .
D: .
J: TRBJ2-5
V: TRBV5-1
CDR3: CASSPGGNQETQYF
DNA: TGCGCCAGCAGCCCCGGGGGAAACCAAGAGACCCAGTACTTC

size: once
D: .
J: TRBJ1-5
V: TRBV5-8
CDR3: CASSLGQGTYQPQHF
DNA: TGTGCCAGCAGCTTGGGGCAGGGGACCTATCAGCCCCAGCATTTT

size: few
D: .
J: TRBJ1-5
V: TRBV19
CDR3: CASRGVREDQPQHF
DNA: TGTGCCAGTAGAGGGGTCCGGGAGGATCAGCCCCAGCATTTT

size: .
D: .
J: TRBJ1-6
V: TRBV5-1
CDR3: CASSSGPQSSYNSPLHF
DNA: TGCGCCAGCAGCAGCGGGCCTCAAAGCTCCTATAATTCACCCCTCCACTTT

size: once
D: TRBD2
J: TRBJ2-5
V: TRBV6-2/TRBV6-3
CDR3: CASSYEAGTSVETQYF
DNA: TGTGCCAGCAGTTACGAGGCCGGGACTAGCGTAGAGACCCAGTACTTC

size: .
D: .
J: TRBJ2-3
V: TRBV29-1
CDR3: CSVEGGSSTDTQYF
DNA: TGCAGCGTTGAAGGAGGCAGTAGCACAGATACGCAGTATTTT

size: .
D: TRBD1
J: TRBJ1-3
V: TRBV7-8
CDR3: CASSTQTQGAGNTIYF
DNA: TGTGCCAGCAGCACGCAAACGCAGGGGGCTGGAAACACCATATATTTT

size: once
D: TRBD1
J: TRBJ1-2
V: TRBV13
CDR3: CASSLLQGAYYGYTF
DNA: TGTGCCAGCAGCTTACTACAGGGGGCATACTATGGCTACACCTTC

size: .
D: .
J: TRBJ2-2
V: TRBV7-2
CDR3: CASSPARVAAGELFF
DNA: TGTGCCAGCAGCCCTGCCAGGGTGGCCGCCGGGGAGCTGTTTTTT

size: once
D: .
J: TRBJ2-1
V: TRBV5-4
CDR3: CASSLEGPGTSYNEQFF
DNA: TGTGCCAGCAGCTTGGAGGGCCCGGGGACGTCCTACAATGAGCAGTTCTTC

size: once
D: TRBD1
J: TRBJ1-2
V: TRBV18
CDR3: CASSPRIGQGDGYTF
DNA: TGTGCCAGCTCACCACGGATAGGACAGGGAGATGGCTACACCTTC

size: .
D: TRBD1
J: TRBJ2-3
V: TRBV11-3
CDR3: CASSLGGQGTDTQYF
DNA: TGTGCCAGCAGCTTAGGTGGACAGGGAACAGATACGCAGTATTTT

size: .
D: TRBD1
J: TRBJ2-7
V: TRBV13
CDR3: CASSLSDRGPSYEQYF
DNA: TGTGCCAGCAGCTTAAGCGACAGGGGGCCTTCCTACGAGCAGTACTTC

size: .
D: .
J: TRBJ2-7
V: TRBV6-5
CDR3: CASSYSQDTYEQYF
DNA: TGTGCCAGCAGTTACTCGCAGGACACCTACGAGCAGTACTTC

size: .
D: .
J: TRBJ2-1
V: TRBV7-3
CDR3: CASSRNREPYNEQFF
DNA: TGTGCCAGCAGCCGAAACAGGGAACCCTACAATGAGCAGTTCTTC

size: .
D: .
J: TRBJ2-5
V: TRBV19
CDR3: CASSMRGYQETQYF
DNA: TGTGCCAGTAGTATGAGGGGATACCAAGAGACCCAGTACTTC

size: .
D: TRBD1
J: TRBJ1-2
V: TRBV9
CDR3: CASSGTSGTGVGYTF
DNA: TGTGCCAGCAGCGGGACTTCCGGGACAGGGGTTGGCTACACCTTC

size: .
D: .
J: TRBJ2-1
V: TRBV6-5
CDR3: CAAARLFLSYNEQFF
DNA: TGTGCCGCTGCACGGCTCTTCTTGAGCTACAATGAGCAGTTCTTC

size: .
D: .
J: TRBJ2-2
V: TRBV5-6
CDR3: CASSFNWHTGELFF
DNA: TGTGCCAGCAGCTTTAACTGGCACACCGGGGAGCTGTTTTTT

size: .
D: TRBD2
J: TRBJ2-7
V: TRBV6-6
CDR3: CASGRAYEQYF
DNA: TGTGCCAGTGGGAGGGCGTACGAGCAGTACTTC

size: .
D: .
J: TRBJ1-4
V: TRBV23-1
CDR3: CASSQSGQATNEKLFF
DNA: TGCGCCAGCAGTCAATCGGGACAAGCAACTAATGAAAAACTGTTTTTT